This TCR beta chain came from a study of CD8+ T cells in alopecia areata. For this clone: What it binds is not known.

Treatment reported: oral pan-JAK inhibitor, 5-10 mg twice daily. Study-level points and caveats: Under tofacitinib, numerous expanded lesional clonotypes remained detectable in scalp and blood. Scalp clonality, together with expanded CD8+ clones among the top 100, fell significantly with tofacitinib. Lesional scalp, notably in alopecia totalis/universalis, had clonality above that of normal scalp.

In each case, RNA was isolated and then reverse transcribed into cDNA as the sequencing template. Libraries were prepared by immunoSEQ multiplex PCR; TCRdb keeps only in-frame clonotypes and omits some of them. Of about 94,000 clones listed, around 71% are singletons. The CDR3 loop spans 15 amino acids. Per the germline V gene, CDR1 is LGHNT and CDR2 is FRNRAP. The V and J ends lost 4 bases and 1 base, in that order; junction bases with no gene match: 0. This sequence joins TRBV12-5 and TRBJ2-6, with 8 bases fitting TRBD1. This TCR derives from a human donor with alopecia areata. The sequencing used CD8+ T cells sorted from blood, collected at week 44, from a patient treated with tofacitinib. CDR3 amino acids: CASGWTGSGANVLTF. The DNA of the CDR3 is TGTGCTAGTGGTTGGACAGGGTCTGGGGCCAACGTCCTGACTTTC.